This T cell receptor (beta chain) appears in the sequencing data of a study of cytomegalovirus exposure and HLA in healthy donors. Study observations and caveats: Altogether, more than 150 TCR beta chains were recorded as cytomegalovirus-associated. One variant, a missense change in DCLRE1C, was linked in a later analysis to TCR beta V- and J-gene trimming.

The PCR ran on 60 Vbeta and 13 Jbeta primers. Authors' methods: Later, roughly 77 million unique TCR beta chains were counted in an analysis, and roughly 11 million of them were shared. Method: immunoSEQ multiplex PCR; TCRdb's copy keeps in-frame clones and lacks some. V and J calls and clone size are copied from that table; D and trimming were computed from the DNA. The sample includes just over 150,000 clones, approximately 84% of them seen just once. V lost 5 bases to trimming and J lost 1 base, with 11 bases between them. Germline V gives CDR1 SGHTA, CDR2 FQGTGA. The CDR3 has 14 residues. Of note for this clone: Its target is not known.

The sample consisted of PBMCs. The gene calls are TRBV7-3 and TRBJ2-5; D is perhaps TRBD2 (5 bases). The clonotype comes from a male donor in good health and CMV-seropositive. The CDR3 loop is CASSPTGSQETQYF. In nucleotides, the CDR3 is TGTGCCAGCAGCCCCACGGGATCCCAAGAGACCCAGTACTTC.